This T cell receptor beta chain originates from a study of blood T cells in healthy people across ages. Primed by a sample-barcoded 5' primer and a J-beta primer mix, a second PCR proceeded for 7 to 11 cycles. TCRdb processed the 5' RACE reads anew with MiXCR; each CDR3 protein has one entry. The data contain about 680,000 distinct CDR3 sequences, 45% to 50% of them singletons. Study outcomes and limitations: Across the age range, TCR beta diversity per million T cells fell in a roughly linear way.

This clonotype was counted a single time. Its specificity is not known. CDR1 and CDR2 from the germline V gene are KGHSH and LQKENI. The CDR3 totals 16 residues. Trimming stripped 1 base from V and 5 bases from J, with 14 bases between. Donors were healthy Caucasian individuals from Russia aged roughly 6 to 95. The V and J genes are TRBV18 and TRBJ2-2, with unresolved D. Sequenced sample: blood. The receptor comes from a woman aged 55-70 years in good health. The CDR3 is CASSPLESRMTGELFF. The CDR3 DNA follows: TGTGCCAGCTCACCACTTGAGTCTAGGATGACCGGGGAGCTGTTTTTT.